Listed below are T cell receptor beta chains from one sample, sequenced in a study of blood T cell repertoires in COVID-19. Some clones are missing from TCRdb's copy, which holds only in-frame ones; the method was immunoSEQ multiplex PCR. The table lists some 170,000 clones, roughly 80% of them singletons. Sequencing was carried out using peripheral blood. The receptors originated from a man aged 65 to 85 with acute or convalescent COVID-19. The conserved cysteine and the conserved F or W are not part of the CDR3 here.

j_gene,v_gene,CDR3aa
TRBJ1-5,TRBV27,ASSLSAGGFSNQPQH
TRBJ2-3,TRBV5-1,ASSYDFNGVDTQY
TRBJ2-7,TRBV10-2,ATLPGYEQY
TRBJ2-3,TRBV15,ATRDSLVTDTQY
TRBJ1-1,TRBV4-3,ASSPTEGTEAF
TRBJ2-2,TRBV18,ASSPPSRQTTGELF
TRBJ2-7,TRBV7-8,ASSLGGPFRY
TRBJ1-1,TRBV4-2,ASSQDPGGGAGTEAF
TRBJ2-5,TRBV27,ASSRKQGSQETQY
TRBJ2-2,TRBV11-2,ASSLDTLAEPYGV
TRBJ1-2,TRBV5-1,ASSHSGTPGDSNGGYT
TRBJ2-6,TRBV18,ASSPLSSGANVLT
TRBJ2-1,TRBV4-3,ASSQEVTSGRYEQF
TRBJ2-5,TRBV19,ASSIGGATSGRETQY
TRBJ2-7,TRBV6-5,ASSLLGTSLMEQY
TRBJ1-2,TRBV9,ASRPPPGQERPNYGYT
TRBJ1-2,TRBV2,ASSDPRARYGYT
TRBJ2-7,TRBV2,ASSDWTVRYEQY
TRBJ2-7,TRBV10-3,ATLSGPSYEQY